This TCR beta chain was captured by sequencing in a study of control samples from healthy donors and cancer patients. Clones were sequenced by immunoSEQ multiplex PCR, and TCRdb holds only the in-frame ones, with some missing. In the table there are 95,000 to 130,000 clones, around 90% of which are singletons. The receptor was derived from a woman in her sixties or seventies in good health. The material sequenced was blood.

CDR3 sequence (DNA): TGTGCCAGCAGCTTGTTGGGCACAGATACGCAGTATTTT. This translates into CASSLLGTDTQYF. The V and J genes are TRBV5-4 and TRBJ2-3, with D unresolved. The V end lost 1 base, the J end lost 1 base, and 4 bases lay between the germline ends. Germline-derived CDR1 and CDR2 are SGHNT and YYREEE (reference sequence). The CDR3 covers 13 residues.